This T cell receptor beta chain was profiled in a study of identical twins. Study findings and constraints: A cross-sectional statistical analysis, not follow-up of the same donors, supported the conclusions. Out-of-frame sharing of TCR alpha in monozygotic twins was underestimated by models.

A template switching step contributed a universal primer site, while unique molecular identifiers were present in the cDNA. One entry per CDR3 protein results from TCRdb running MiXCR on the 5' RACE reads. The sample holds about 550,000 distinct CDR3 sequences, 20% to 25% seen once. In regard to this clonotype: Antigen specificity is unknown.

J gave up 4 bases and V 4 bases, and 13 bases lay outside the gene matches. The CDR3 extends over 17 amino acids. Germline V gives CDR1 SEHNR, CDR2 FQNEAQ (reference sequence). The same sample was also used in a study of yellow fever vaccine responses in identical twins.

This chain links TRBV7-9 with TRBJ2-1; TRBD2 matches at 7 bases. The receptor's source is a woman aged 18-30 years in good health. The sample consisted of CD4+ T cells sorted from blood. The CDR3 DNA follows: TGTGCCAGCAGCTCTCGCGCGGCTAGCGGAGATTACAATGAGCAGTTCTTC. Residues: CASSSRAASGDYNEQFF.